The 10 T cell receptor beta chains below come from one sample, sequenced in a study of T-cell reconstitution after alpha-beta-depleted transplantation in children. TCRbeta library construction was performed incorporating unique molecular identifiers. TCRdb redid the calling of the PCR reads with MiXCR, one entry per CDR3 protein. The sample contains hundreds of thousands of distinct CDR3 sequences, around 25% of which appear only once. Source: PBMCs, mostly from graft donor cells, taken 360 days after TCRalphabeta/CD19-depleted stem cell transplant. Receptor source: a female patient aged 2 to 10 who had a stem cell transplant for congenital amegakaryocytic thrombocytopenia, so the T cells may come from the graft donor.

The chain employs TRBV5-6 and TRBJ1-3; 8 bases map to TRBD1. V dropped 3 bases and J dropped 4; count of bases not matched to a gene: 6. Germline CDR1 and CDR2: SGHDT and YYEEEE. This CDR3 region has 15 residues. CDR3 bases: TGTGCCAGCAGCTCATCGGACAGGGCGGGAAACACCATATATTTT. Protein product: CASSSSDRAGNTIYF.

This clonotype came up a few times. This chain uses TRBV4-2 with TRBJ2-5, with 11 bases aligning to TRBD2. The CDR3 is made up of 18 amino acids. Germline V CDR1 and CDR2: LGHNA, YNFKEQ. V lost 1 base to trimming and J lost 1 base; unmatched junction nucleotides: 8. The CDR3 here is CASSQGGRLAGIQETQYF. The CDR3 DNA follows: TGTGCCAGCAGCCAAGGCGGACGACTAGCGGGGATCCAAGAGACCCAGTACTTC.

This clonotype was recorded a few times. The V gene is TRBV5-1, the J gene TRBJ2-3, with TRBD2 matching 10 bases. Germline V lookup: CDR1 SGHRS, CDR2 YFSETQ. This CDR3 has 18 amino acids. After removal of 1 base from V and 2 bases from J, the junction contained 10 bases not matched to a gene. The DNA of the CDR3 is TGCGCCAGCAGCTTGCTGAGGAGCGGGGGGGCCGTCACAGATACGCAGTATTTT. Its translation: CASSLLRSGGAVTDTQYF.

Comment on this clonotype: Since no conserved phenylalanine or tryptophan closes the CDR3, a read error is the likely cause. For the CDR3, the DNA is TGTGCCAGCAGTGTGGACAGGTACAATTCACCCCTCCACTCT. Translating it yields CASSVDRYNSPLHS. This chain joins TRBV12-3 or TRBV12-4 and TRBJ1-6; TRBD1 aligns across 7 bases. This CDR3 contains 14 residues. Unmatched junction bases numbered 5, after V lost 5 bases and J lost 7 bases.

This clonotype was recorded a few times. The chain couples TRBV12-3 or TRBV12-4 to TRBJ2-3; a possible D gene is TRBD1 (6 bases). The V gene lost 7 bases and the J gene lost 2 bases, with 19 bases spanning the gap. This CDR3 region has 16 residues. The chain's CDR3 is CASIPPWGQTTDTQYF. The CDR3 DNA reads TGTGCCAGCATCCCTCCTTGGGGACAAACCACAGATACGCAGTATTTT.

The chain has TRBV4-1 and TRBJ1-1; 8 bases line up with TRBD1. The J segment lost 10 bases and the V segment lost 8 bases, leaving 15 bases of the junction unmatched. CDR1 MGHRA and CDR2 YSYEKL come from the germline V gene. This CDR3 has 14 amino acids. CDR3 sequence reads: CASGAGTGTFGAFF. CDR3 DNA: TGCGCCAGCGGCGCCGGGACAGGAACCTTTGGAGCTTTCTTT.

This rearrangement joins TRBV5-1 to TRBJ2-5, with D possibly matching TRBD2 (5 bases). The germline V gene encodes CDR1 SGHRS and CDR2 YFSETQ. The CDR3 extends over 12 amino acids. V was clipped by 2 bases and J by 3 bases, with 5 bases between them. The CDR3 region is CASSFGEETQYF. Written as DNA, the CDR3 is TGCGCCAGCAGCTTCGGGGAAGAGACCCAGTACTTC.

In its sample, this clonotype was seen a few times. The rearrangement links TRBV4-1 to TRBJ2-5; D ambiguous. Germline V CDR1 and CDR2: MGHRA, YSYEKL. The CDR3 totals 13 residues. V was shortened by 3 bases and J by 4 bases, with 9 bases between the two germline ends. The CDR3: CASSQLRGETQYF. Written as DNA, the CDR3 is TGCGCCAGCAGCCAGTTGAGAGGAGAGACCCAGTACTTC.

This chain uses TRBV6-5 with TRBJ2-7; either TRBD1 or TRBD2 may supply D (5 bases each). The CDR3 is 12 residues long. The V end lost 5 bases, the J end lost 2 bases, and 7 bases lay between the germline ends. Per germline, CDR1 MNHEY and CDR2 SVGAGI. CDR3 amino acids: CASSRDPYEQYF. The CDR3 DNA is TGTGCCAGCAGTAGGGACCCCTACGAGCAGTACTTC.

In its sample, this clonotype was seen many times. The rearrangement uses TRBV24-1 and TRBJ2-1, with no clear D. Trimming shortened V by 5 bases and J by 7 bases, and 14 bases separated the two germline ends. The CDR3 loop spans 14 amino acids. Germline loops: CDR1 KGHDR, CDR2 SFDVKD. The CDR3 DNA is TGTGCCACCAGTGGTTGGTCTACTGTTAATGAGCAGTTCTTC. It yields the protein CATSGWSTVNEQFF.